The present T cell receptor (beta chain) was sequenced within a study of post-analysis software for immune sequencing data. Findings of the study overall: Significantly decreased normalized Chao1 diversity was recorded for multiple sclerosis patients relative to controls. TRBV5-6, TRBV5-1 and TRBV20-1 were among four or five TRBV segments more frequent in patients than controls.

Sequencing libraries made from TCR beta cDNA carried unique molecular identifiers. Using its own MiXCR run on the PCR reads, TCRdb lists one record per CDR3 protein. The sample carries about 770,000 distinct CDR3 sequences, more than 45% recorded once. V lost 6 bases and J lost 5; bases outside the gene matches: 11. This CDR3 has 16 amino acids. The germline V gene has CDR1 MNHEY and CDR2 SMNVEV (reference sequence). As regards this clonotype: Its antigen is unidentified.

V and J are TRBV27 and TRBJ2-1; TRBD2 matches at 9 bases. What was sequenced was blood. The sequence derives from a girl under 18 with multiple sclerosis. For the CDR3, the DNA is TGTGCCAGCAGGCCCGCGGGGGGGAGGGGGGACAATGAGCAGTTCTTC. Its translation: CASRPAGGRGDNEQFF.